This T cell receptor beta chain stems from a study of cytomegalovirus exposure and HLA in healthy donors. Study information: Of the donors genotyped, about 410 in all, about 80% fell in the Caucasian-associated ancestry cluster.

Nominally healthy donors were sampled, though unrecorded immune exposures were likely. The PCR employed 60 Vbeta primers together with 13 Jbeta primers. Sequencing used immunoSEQ multiplex PCR; TCRdb keeps in-frame clones, though not all of them. The sample lists about 97,000 clones, 50% to 70% occurring once. This CDR3 spans 15 amino acids. In this sample, this clone turned up a few times. Its specificity is not known. Findings and limits, study-wide: Reports credit the classifier with highly specific, highly sensitive diagnosis of cytomegalovirus status. In a later analysis, TCR beta V- and J-gene trimming was associated with a missense DCLRE1C variant.

Sequenced: PBMCs. This receptor was taken from a human donor in good health. The chain carries TRBV21-1 and TRBJ1-2; TRBD1 is taken as the D call from the table, unchecked against the DNA. TRBV21-1 is a pseudogene locus. The CDR3 DNA sequence: TGTGCCAGCAGCTCATCGGGGCAGGGGGCGCGGGGCTACACCTTC. It is translated as CASSSSGQGARGYTF.